The 10 T cell receptor beta chains given below trace back to one sample, sequenced in a study of cytomegalovirus exposure and HLA in healthy donors. The primer mix had 60 Vbeta and 13 Jbeta primers. Here immunoSEQ multiplex PCR was the method, and the copy in TCRdb shows in-frame clones only, minus some. This sample has about 150,000 clones, with approximately 80% found just once. What was sequenced was PBMCs. The receptors were sampled from a woman aged 18-29 years in good health and CMV-seronegative.

This chain uses TRBV29-1 with TRBJ2-7; tentative D call: TRBD2 (6 bases). This CDR3 is 11 amino acids long. Germline assignment: CDR1 SQVTM and CDR2 ANQGSEA. V shed 7 bases and J shed 5 bases, with 12 bases lying between them. This chain's CDR3 is CSGGMVNEQYF. The CDR3 region has the DNA TGCAGCGGCGGGATGGTCAACGAGCAGTACTTC.

The chain recombines TRBV2 with TRBJ2-5; 7 bases are a match to TRBD2. The CDR3 extends over 14 amino acids. Trimming cost V 7 bases and J 2 bases; bases outside gene matches: 7. Per germline, CDR1 SNHLY and CDR2 FYNNEI. Written as DNA, the CDR3 is TGTGCCAGCACAATCCCCGGGAGGCAAGAGACCCAGTACTTC. It translates to CASTIPGRQETQYF.

This chain uses TRBV5-4 with TRBJ1-3; 7 bases agree with TRBD1. The CDR3 extends over 16 amino acids. V dropped 3 bases and J dropped 2; count of bases not matched to a gene: 8. CDR1 and CDR2 from the germline V gene are SGHNT and YYREEE (reference sequence). The DNA of the CDR3 is TGTGCCAGCAGCTCCGGGACAGCACTAGCTGGAAACACCATATATTTT. Its translation is CASSSGTALAGNTIYF.

The chain combines TRBV6-5 with TRBJ1-1; TRBD1 matches 9 bases. The trim removed 4 bases at V and 0 bases at J, leaving 6 bases unmatched. The CDR3 sequence is 16 residues long. Germline V gene lookup returns CDR1 MNHEY and CDR2 SVGAGI. The CDR3 DNA reads TGTGCCAGCAGTTCATCCGGGACAGGGCTGAACACTGAAGCTTTCTTT. It codes for CASSSSGTGLNTEAFF.

The chain is built from TRBV6-6 and TRBJ1-2; 7 bases agree with TRBD1. The CDR3 loop spans 16 amino acids. V shed 5 bases, J shed 0 bases, and the junction held 9 bases outside the gene matches. Germline assignment: CDR1 MNHNY and CDR2 SVGAGI (reference sequence). The CDR3 region is CASSGAGTASNYGYTF. The CDR3 DNA is TGTGCCAGCAGTGGGGCAGGGACAGCCTCTAACTATGGCTACACCTTC.

The rearrangement uses TRBV11-2 and TRBJ2-5; tentative D call: TRBD2 (6 bases). The J call may be faulty, since TRBJ2-7 better matches the DNA end. CDR1 and CDR2 (germline): SGHAT, FQNNGV. The CDR3 is 14 amino acids. As DNA, the CDR3 is TGTGCCAGCAGCTTAGATCGGGGGATCTACGAGCAGTACTTC. This translates into CASSLDRGIYEQYF.

The CDR3 loop is CASSPTGEETQYF. The CDR3 DNA reads as TGCGCCAGCAGCCCCACAGGGGAAGAGACCCAGTACTTC. The chain has TRBV4-1 and TRBJ2-5; 7 bases are shared with TRBD1. Germline trimming cut 4 bases from V and 3 bases from J; bases unmatched to any gene: 2. Germline CDR1 is MGHRA and CDR2 is YSYEKL. This CDR3 is 13 amino acids long.

The rearrangement uses TRBV20-1 and TRBJ2-1; D remains unclear. There are 11 residues in the CDR3. V lost 6 bases and J lost 6, with 9 bases in between. In germline, CDR1 is DFQATT, CDR2 SNEGSKA (reference sequence). CDR3 sequence (DNA): TGCAGTGCGTCGCGGTTCAATGAGCAGTTCTTC. This sequence encodes CSASRFNEQFF.

This clone showed up just once. The chain employs TRBV30 and TRBJ1-4; TRBD1 might be the D (6 bases). Trimming cost V 5 bases and J 6 bases, with 13 bases left between them. Germline CDR1 is GTSNPN and CDR2 is SVGIG (reference sequence). The CDR3 runs 13 residues. CDR3 nucleotide sequence: TGTGCCTGGGGCCGAGAGGGGGATGAAAAACTGTTTTTT. Protein product: CAWGREGDEKLFF.

The CDR3 protein is CASSPTGGDGEKLFF. As DNA, the CDR3 is TGTGCCAGCAGCCCGACAGGGGGCGACGGGGAAAAACTGTTTTTT. This sequence joins TRBV7-9 and TRBJ1-4; 10 bases align to TRBD1. With 5 bases clipped from V and 8 bases from J, the junction kept 8 bases outside the gene matches. The CDR3 length is 15 residues. In germline, CDR1 is SEHNR, CDR2 FQNEAQ (reference sequence).